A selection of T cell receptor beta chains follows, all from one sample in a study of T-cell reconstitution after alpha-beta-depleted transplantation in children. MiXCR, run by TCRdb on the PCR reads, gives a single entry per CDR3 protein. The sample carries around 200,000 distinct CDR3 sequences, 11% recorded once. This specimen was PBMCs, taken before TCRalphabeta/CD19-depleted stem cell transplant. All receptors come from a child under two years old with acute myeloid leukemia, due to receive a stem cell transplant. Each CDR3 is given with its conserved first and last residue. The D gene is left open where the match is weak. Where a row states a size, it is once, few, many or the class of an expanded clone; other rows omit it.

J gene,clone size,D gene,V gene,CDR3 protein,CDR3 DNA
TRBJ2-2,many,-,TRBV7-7,CASSPSPTNTGELFF,TGTGCTAGCAGTCCCAGCCCGACGAACACCGGGGAGCTGTTTTTT
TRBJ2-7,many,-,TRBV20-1,CSARNVPGHSYEQYF,TGCAGTGCTAGGAACGTTCCGGGACACTCCTACGAGCAGTACTTC
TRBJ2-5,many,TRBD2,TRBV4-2,CASSQVGSGGAMETQYF,TGTGCCAGCAGCCAAGTCGGAAGCGGGGGGGCAATGGAGACCCAGTACTTC
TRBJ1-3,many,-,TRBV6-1,CASSARQIALGNTIYF,TGTGCCAGCAGTGCTAGACAGATTGCTCTCGGAAACACCATATATTTT
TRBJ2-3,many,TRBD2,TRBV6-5,CASSYDASGRPWDTQYF,TGTGCCAGCAGTTACGACGCTAGCGGGAGACCGTGGGATACGCAGTATTTT
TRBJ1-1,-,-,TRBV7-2,CASTSQMNTEAFF,TGTGCCAGCACCTCCCAGATGAACACTGAAGCTTTCTTT
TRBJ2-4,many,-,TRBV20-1,CSAPTLFIQYF,TGCAGTGCTCCAACCCTGTTCATTCAGTACTTC
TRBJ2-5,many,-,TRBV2,CASSALQETQYF,TGTGCCAGCAGTGCGCTACAAGAGACCCAGTACTTC
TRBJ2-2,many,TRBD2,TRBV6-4,CASSRSGEGTGELFF,TGTGCCAGCAGTAGAAGCGGGGAAGGTACCGGGGAGCTGTTTTTT
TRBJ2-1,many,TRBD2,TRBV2,CAGLQTSGKGEQFF,TGTGCCGGCCTACAGACTAGCGGGAAGGGCGAGCAGTTCTTC
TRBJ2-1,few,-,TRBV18,CASSRQQNEQFF,TGTGCCAGCTCCCGACAGCAAAATGAGCAGTTCTTC
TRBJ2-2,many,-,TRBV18,CASSSGQLNTGELFF,TGTGCCAGCTCATCCGGACAGCTGAACACCGGGGAGCTGTTTTTT
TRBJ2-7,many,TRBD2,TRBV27,CASSLPGTSYEQYF,TGTGCCAGCAGTTTACCCGGGACTAGCTACGAGCAGTACTTC
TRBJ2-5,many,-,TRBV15,CATSRSPQETQYF,TGTGCCACCAGCAGGAGCCCCCAAGAGACCCAGTACTTC
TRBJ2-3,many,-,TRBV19,CASSAPPAGLLWMDTQYF,TGTGCCAGTAGTGCCCCCCCCGCGGGCCTACTTTGGATGGATACGCAGTATTTT
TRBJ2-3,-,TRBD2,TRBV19,CASRFSPRGDSDTQYF,TGTGCCAGTAGATTCTCACCGCGGGGGGATTCCGATACGCAGTATTTT
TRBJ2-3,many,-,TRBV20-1,CSARDFPEDTQYF,TGCAGTGCTAGAGATTTCCCTGAAGATACGCAGTATTTT
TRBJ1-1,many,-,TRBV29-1,CSVEGGRDGTEAFF,TGCAGCGTTGAAGGCGGCAGGGATGGCACTGAAGCTTTCTTT
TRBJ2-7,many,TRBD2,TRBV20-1,CSAPGTSTYEQYF,TGCAGTGCTCCCGGGACTAGCACCTACGAGCAGTACTTC
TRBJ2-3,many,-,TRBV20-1,CSAIDGDVSTDTQYF,TGCAGTGCTATTGACGGGGACGTAAGCACAGATACGCAGTATTTT
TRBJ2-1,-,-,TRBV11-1,CASSPITLPGYNEQFF,TGTGCCAGCAGCCCGATTACTCTCCCGGGATACAATGAGCAGTTCTTC
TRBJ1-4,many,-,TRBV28,CASSFVSSHELSEKLFF,TGTGCCAGCAGTTTCGTCAGCAGCCACGAACTCAGTGAAAAACTGTTTTTT
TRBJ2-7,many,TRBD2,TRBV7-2,CATGTSGGEQYF,TGTGCCACTGGGACTAGCGGGGGCGAGCAGTACTTC
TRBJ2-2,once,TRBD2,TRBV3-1,CAGSQESGRAPGELFF,TGTGCCGGCAGCCAAGAGAGCGGGAGGGCCCCCGGGGAGCTGTTTTTT
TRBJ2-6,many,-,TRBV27,CASKRAGANVLTF,TGTGCCAGCAAAAGAGCTGGGGCCAACGTCCTGACTTTC
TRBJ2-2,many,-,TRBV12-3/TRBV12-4,CASRGQVNTGELFF,TGTGCCAGCAGGGGCCAGGTGAACACCGGGGAGCTGTTTTTT
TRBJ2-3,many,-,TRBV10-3,CAISEPAGGLADTQYF,TGTGCCATCAGTGAGCCTGCTGGGGGTTTAGCAGATACGCAGTATTTT
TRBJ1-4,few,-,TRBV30,CAWTVTGRATNEKLFF,TGTGCCTGGACTGTAACAGGGAGGGCAACTAATGAAAAACTGTTTTTT
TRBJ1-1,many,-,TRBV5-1,CASSGDPGNTEAFF,TGCGCCAGCAGCGGGGACCCTGGGAACACTGAAGCTTTCTTT
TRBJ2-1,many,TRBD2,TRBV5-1,CASSLEETSGSYNEQFF,TGCGCCAGCAGCTTGGAGGAGACTAGCGGTAGTTACAATGAGCAGTTCTTC
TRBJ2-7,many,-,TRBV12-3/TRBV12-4,CASRHSSYEQYF,TGTGCCAGCAGACACAGCTCCTACGAGCAGTACTTC
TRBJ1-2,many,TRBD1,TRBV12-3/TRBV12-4,CASSQTGGYYGYTF,TGTGCCAGCAGTCAGACAGGGGGCTACTATGGCTACACCTTC
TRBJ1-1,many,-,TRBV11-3,CASSSRVIPEAFF,TGTGCCAGCAGCTCACGGGTTATCCCCGAAGCTTTCTTT
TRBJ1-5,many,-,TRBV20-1,CSARDINAGGQPQHF,TGCAGTGCTAGAGATATAAACGCAGGAGGACAACCCCAGCATTTT
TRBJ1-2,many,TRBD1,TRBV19,CASSILGRQGSVGYTF,TGTGCCAGTAGTATTTTGGGGCGACAGGGGTCGGTTGGCTACACCTTC
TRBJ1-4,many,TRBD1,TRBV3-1,CASSQDRVRTGYEKLFF,TGTGCCAGCAGCCAAGATCGCGTACGGACAGGGTATGAAAAACTGTTTTTT
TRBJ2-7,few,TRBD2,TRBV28,CASSLMILGGSGKPYEQYF,TGTGCCAGCAGTTTAATGATTTTGGGGGGTAGCGGGAAGCCCTACGAGCAGTACTTC
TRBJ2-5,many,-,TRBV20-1,CSATTQGNQETQYF,TGCAGTGCTACCACCCAGGGGAACCAAGAGACCCAGTACTTC
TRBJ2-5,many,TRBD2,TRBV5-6,CASSLGSAGGTQYF,TGTGCCAGCAGCTTGGGATCGGCGGGAGGGACCCAGTACTTC
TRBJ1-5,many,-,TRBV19,CASSIDNYSNQPQHF,TGTGCCAGTAGTATCGACAACTATAGCAATCAGCCCCAGCATTTT
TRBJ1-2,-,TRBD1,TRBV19,CASSSWQGVTNYGYTF,TGTGCCAGTAGTAGCTGGCAGGGGGTAACTAACTATGGCTACACCTTC
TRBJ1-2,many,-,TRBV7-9,CASSLLGRGEGYTF,TGTGCCAGCAGCTTATTGGGCAGGGGTGAGGGCTACACCTTC
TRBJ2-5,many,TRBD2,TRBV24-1,CATSDSSGTRAETQYF,TGTGCCACCAGTGATTCTTCGGGGACTAGGGCGGAGACCCAGTACTTC
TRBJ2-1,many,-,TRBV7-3,CASSRDLYNEQFF,TGTGCCAGCAGCCGGGACTTATACAATGAGCAGTTCTTC
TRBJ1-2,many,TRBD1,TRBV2,CASSAGTARYGYTF,TGTGCCAGCAGTGCTGGGACAGCCCGCTATGGCTACACCTTC
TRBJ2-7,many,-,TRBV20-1,CSAREAQGLYEQYF,TGCAGTGCTAGAGAAGCCCAGGGGCTCTACGAGCAGTACTTC
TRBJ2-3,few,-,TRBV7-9,CASSREGVADTQYF,TGTGCCAGCAGCCGCGAAGGGGTCGCAGATACGCAGTATTTT
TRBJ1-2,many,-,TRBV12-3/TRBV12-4,CASTTQGTGGYTF,TGTGCCAGCACCACCCAGGGGACGGGTGGCTACACCTTC
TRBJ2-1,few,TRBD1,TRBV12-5,CASERTGLKNEQFF,TGTGCTAGTGAACGGACAGGGCTTAAGAATGAGCAGTTCTTC
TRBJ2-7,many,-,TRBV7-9,CASSLIQGGEQYF,TGTGCCAGCAGCTTAATACAGGGTGGAGAGCAGTACTTC